This T cell receptor beta chain came from a study of beta chain features in type 1 diabetes. Study-wide results and limits: Naive, central memory and Treg TCRB repertoires appeared more alike in patients than in healthy donors. When VDJ junctions were examined, type 1 diabetes patients showed fewer insertions and more deletions.

Investigators reverse transcribed all isolated RNA, so they sequenced expressed TCRB transcripts. Clones were read by immunoSEQ multiplex PCR, and TCRdb kept only the in-frame ones, dropping some. The table lists some 150,000 clones, less than 9% of them singletons. This clone has only a few counts. Its antigen remains unknown. The germline V gene encodes CDR1 MNHNY and CDR2 SVGAGI (reference sequence). This CDR3 spans 14 amino acids. V dropped 6 bases and J dropped 0; count of bases not matched to a gene: 3. This chain links TRBV6-6 with TRBJ2-7; 9 bases are a match to TRBD2. This TCR was recovered from a woman aged 30 to 39 in good health. The sequencing input was central memory CD4+ T cells from blood. This CDR3 reads CASRRTSDSYEQYF. In nucleotides, the CDR3 is TGTGCCAGCAGACGGACTAGCGACTCCTACGAGCAGTACTTC.